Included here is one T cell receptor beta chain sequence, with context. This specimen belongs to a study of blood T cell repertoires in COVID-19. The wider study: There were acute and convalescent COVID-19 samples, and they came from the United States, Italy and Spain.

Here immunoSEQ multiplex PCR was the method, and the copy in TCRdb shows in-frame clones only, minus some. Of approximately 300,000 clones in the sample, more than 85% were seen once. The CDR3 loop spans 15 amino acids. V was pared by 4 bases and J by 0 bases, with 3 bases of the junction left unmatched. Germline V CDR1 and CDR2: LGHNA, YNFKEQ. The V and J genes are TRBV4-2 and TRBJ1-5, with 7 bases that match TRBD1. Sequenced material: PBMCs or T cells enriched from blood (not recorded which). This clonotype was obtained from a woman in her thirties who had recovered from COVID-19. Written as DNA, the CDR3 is TGTGCCAGCAGCCGATCAGGGGGTAGCAATCAGCCCCAGCATTTT. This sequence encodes CASSRSGGSNQPQHF.